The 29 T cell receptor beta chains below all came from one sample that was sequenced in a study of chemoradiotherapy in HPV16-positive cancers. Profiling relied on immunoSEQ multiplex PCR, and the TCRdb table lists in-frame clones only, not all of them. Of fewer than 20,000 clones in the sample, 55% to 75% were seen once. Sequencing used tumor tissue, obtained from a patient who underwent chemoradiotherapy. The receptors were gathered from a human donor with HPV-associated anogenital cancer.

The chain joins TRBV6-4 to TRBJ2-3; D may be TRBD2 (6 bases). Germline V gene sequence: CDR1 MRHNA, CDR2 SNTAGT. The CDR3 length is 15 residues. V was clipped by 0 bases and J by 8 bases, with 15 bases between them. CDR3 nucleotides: TGTGCCAGCAGTGACTCTGGGGGGTCATTAGGTACGCAGTATTTT. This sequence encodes CASSDSGGSLGTQYF.

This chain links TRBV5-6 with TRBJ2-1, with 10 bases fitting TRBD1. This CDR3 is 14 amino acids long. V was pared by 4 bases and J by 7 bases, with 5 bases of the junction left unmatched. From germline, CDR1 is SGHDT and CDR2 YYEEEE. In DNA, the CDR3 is TGTGCCAGCAGCGATGACAGGGGGCGGAATGAGCAGTTCTTC. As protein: CASSDDRGRNEQFF.

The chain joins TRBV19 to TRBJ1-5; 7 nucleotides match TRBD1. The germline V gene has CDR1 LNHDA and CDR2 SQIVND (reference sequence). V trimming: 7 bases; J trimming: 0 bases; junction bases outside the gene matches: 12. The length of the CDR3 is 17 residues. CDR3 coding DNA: TGTGCCAGTACCATGAAGGGACAGTTTTATAGCAATCAGCCCCAGCATTTT. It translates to CASTMKGQFYSNQPQHF.

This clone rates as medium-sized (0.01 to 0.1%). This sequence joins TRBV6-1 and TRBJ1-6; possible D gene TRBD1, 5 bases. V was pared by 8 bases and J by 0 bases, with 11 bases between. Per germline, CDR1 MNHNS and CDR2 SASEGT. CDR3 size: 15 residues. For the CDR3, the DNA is TGTGCCAGCGGCGGGACGGACTCCTATAATTCACCCCTCCACTTT. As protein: CASGGTDSYNSPLHF.

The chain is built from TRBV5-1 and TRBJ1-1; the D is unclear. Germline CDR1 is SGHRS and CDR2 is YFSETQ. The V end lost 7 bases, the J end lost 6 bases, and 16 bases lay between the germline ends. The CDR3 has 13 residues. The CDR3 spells CASRPEIAAEAFF. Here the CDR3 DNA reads TGCGCCAGCCGCCCCGAAATTGCTGCTGAAGCTTTCTTT. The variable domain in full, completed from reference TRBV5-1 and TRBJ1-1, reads KAGVTQTPRYLIKTRGQQVTLSCSPISGHRSVSWYQQTPGQGLQFLFEYFSETQRNKGNFPGRFSGRQFSNSRSEMNVSTLELGDSALYLCASRPEIAAEAFFGQGTRLTVV.

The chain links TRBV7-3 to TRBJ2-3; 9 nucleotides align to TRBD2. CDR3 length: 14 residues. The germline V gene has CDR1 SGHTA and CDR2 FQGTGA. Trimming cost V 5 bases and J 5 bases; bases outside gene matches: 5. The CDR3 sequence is CASSPAGGEDTQYF. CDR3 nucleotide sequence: TGTGCCAGCAGCCCCGCGGGGGGGGAAGATACGCAGTATTTT. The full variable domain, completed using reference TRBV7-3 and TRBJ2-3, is GAGVSQTPSNKVTEKGKYVELRCDPISGHTALYWYRQSLGQGPEFLIYFQGTGAADDSGLPNDRFFAVRPEGSVSTLKIQRTERGDSAVYLCASSPAGGEDTQYFGPGTRLTVL.

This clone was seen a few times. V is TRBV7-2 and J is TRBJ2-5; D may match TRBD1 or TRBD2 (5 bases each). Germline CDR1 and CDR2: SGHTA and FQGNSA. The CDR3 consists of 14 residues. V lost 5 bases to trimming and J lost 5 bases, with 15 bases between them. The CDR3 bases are TGTGCCAGCAGCCCGAGAGGGTGGGGGGAGACCCAGTACTTC. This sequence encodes CASSPRGWGETQYF.

The CDR3 sequence is CASSFRVGNTEAFF. CDR3 DNA: TGCGCCAGCAGCTTCAGGGTTGGGAACACTGAAGCTTTCTTT. The genes are TRBV5-1 and TRBJ1-1, with D perhaps TRBD1 (5 bases). The V gene lost 2 bases and the J gene lost 1 base, with 9 bases spanning the gap. Per the germline V gene, CDR1 is SGHRS and CDR2 is YFSETQ. The CDR3 loop spans 14 amino acids. Drawing the rest from reference TRBV5-1 and TRBJ1-1, the complete variable domain is KAGVTQTPRYLIKTRGQQVTLSCSPISGHRSVSWYQQTPGQGLQFLFEYFSETQRNKGNFPGRFSGRQFSNSRSEMNVSTLELGDSALYLCASSFRVGNTEAFFGQGTRLTVV.

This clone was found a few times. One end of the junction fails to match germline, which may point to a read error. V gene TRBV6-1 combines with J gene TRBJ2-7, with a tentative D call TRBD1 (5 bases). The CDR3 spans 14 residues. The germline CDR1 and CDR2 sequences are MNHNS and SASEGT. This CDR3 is CASREGAVLYEQYF. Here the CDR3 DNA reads TGTGCCAGCAGGGAAGGGGCAGTCCTTTACGAGCAGTACTTC.

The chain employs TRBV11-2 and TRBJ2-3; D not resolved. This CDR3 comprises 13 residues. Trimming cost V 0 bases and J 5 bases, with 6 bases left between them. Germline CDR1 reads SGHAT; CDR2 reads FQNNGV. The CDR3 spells CASSLDLGDTQYF. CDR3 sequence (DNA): TGTGCCAGCAGCTTAGATCTTGGAGATACGCAGTATTTT.

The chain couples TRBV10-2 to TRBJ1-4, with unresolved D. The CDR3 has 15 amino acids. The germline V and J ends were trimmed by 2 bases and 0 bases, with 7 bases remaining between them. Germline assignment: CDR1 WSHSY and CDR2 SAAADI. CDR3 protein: CASSERRSTNEKLFF. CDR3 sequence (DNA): TGCGCCAGCAGTGAGAGGAGATCAACTAATGAAAAACTGTTTTTT.

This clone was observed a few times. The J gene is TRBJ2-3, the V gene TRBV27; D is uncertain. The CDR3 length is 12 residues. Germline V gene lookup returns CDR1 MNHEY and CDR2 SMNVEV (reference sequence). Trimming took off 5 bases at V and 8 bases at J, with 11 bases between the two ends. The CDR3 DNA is TGTGCCAGCAGTCCATCACCGGGTACGCAGTATTTT. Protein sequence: CASSPSPGTQYF.

CDR3 DNA sequence: TGCGCCAGCAGCCCAGGGACAGGCGACTACGAGCAGTACTTC. This gives the protein CASSPGTGDYEQYF. The chain uses TRBV5-1 and TRBJ2-5; 8 positions match TRBD1. The assigned J gene may be wrong: the sequence end matches TRBJ2-7 better. CDR1 is SGHRS, CDR2 YFSETQ, per germline. The CDR3 contains 14 residues.

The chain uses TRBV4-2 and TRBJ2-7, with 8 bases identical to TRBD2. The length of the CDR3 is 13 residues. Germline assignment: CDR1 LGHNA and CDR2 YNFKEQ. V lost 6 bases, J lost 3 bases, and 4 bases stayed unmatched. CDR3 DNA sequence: TGTGCCAGCAGTAAGCGGGAGAACTACGAGCAGTACTTC. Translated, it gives CASSKRENYEQYF.

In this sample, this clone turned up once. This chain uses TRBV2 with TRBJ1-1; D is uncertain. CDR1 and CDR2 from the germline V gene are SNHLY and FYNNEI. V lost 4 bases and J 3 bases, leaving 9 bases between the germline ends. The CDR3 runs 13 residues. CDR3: CASSGVGDTEAFF. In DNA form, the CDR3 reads TGTGCCAGCAGTGGGGTCGGGGACACTGAAGCTTTCTTT.

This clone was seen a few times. Here the CDR3 DNA reads TGTGCCAGCAGTGACGGGGACACAGATACGCAGTATTTT. Its translation is CASSDGDTDTQYF. This rearrangement joins TRBV6-1 to TRBJ2-3; a possible D gene is TRBD2 (5 bases). The CDR3 is 13 residues long. Per the germline V gene, CDR1 is MNHNS and CDR2 is SASEGT. V was shortened by 3 bases and J by 2 bases, with 6 bases between the two germline ends.

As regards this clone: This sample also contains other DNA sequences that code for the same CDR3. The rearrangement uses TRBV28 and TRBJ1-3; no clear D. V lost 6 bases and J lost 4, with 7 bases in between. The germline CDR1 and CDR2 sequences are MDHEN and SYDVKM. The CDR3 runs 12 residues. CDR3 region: CASSSPGNTIYF. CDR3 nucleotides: TGTGCCAGCAGCTCCCCGGGAAACACCATATATTTT.

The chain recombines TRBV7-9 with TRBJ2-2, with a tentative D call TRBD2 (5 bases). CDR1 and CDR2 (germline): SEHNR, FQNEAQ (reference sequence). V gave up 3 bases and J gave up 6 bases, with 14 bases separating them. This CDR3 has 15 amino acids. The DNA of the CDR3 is TGTGCCAGCAGCTTGGTCAGCGGCCGGTCCGGGGAGCTGTTTTTT. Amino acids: CASSLVSGRSGELFF.

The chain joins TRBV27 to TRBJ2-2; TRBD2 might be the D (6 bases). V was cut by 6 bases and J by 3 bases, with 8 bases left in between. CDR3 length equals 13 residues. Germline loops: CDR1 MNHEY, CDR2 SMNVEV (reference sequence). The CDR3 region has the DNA TGTGCCAGCAGATGGGGGGACACCGGGGAGCTGTTTTTT. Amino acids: CASRWGDTGELFF.

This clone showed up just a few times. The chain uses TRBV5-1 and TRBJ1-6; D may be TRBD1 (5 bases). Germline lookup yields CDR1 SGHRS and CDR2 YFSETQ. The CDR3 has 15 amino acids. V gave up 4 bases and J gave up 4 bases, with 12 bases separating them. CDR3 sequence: CASSIQGGYNSPLHF. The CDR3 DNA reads TGCGCCAGCAGCATCCAGGGTGGGTATAATTCACCCCTCCACTTT. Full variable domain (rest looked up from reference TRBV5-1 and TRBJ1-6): KAGVTQTPRYLIKTRGQQVTLSCSPISGHRSVSWYQQTPGQGLQFLFEYFSETQRNKGNFPGRFSGRQFSNSRSEMNVSTLELGDSALYLCASSIQGGYNSPLHFGNGTRLTVT.

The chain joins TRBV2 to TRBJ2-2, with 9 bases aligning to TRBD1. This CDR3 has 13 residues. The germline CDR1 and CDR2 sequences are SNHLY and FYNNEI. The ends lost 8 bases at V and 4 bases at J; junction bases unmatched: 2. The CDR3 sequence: CASEGQGTGELFF. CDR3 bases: TGTGCCAGCGAGGGACAGGGCACCGGGGAGCTGTTTTTT.

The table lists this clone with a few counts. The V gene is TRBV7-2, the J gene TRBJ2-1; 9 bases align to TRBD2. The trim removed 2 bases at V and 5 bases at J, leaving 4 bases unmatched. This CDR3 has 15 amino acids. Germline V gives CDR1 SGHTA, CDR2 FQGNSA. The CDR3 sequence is CASSLSSGANNEQFF. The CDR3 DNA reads TGTGCCAGCAGCTTATCTAGCGGGGCAAACAATGAGCAGTTCTTC.

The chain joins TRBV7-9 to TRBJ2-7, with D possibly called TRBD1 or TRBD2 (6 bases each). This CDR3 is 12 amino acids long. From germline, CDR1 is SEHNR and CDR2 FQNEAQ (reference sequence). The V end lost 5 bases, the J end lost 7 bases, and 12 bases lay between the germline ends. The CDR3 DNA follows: TGTGCCAGCAGCCCGGGGGCTGGGGAGCAGTACTTC. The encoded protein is CASSPGAGEQYF.

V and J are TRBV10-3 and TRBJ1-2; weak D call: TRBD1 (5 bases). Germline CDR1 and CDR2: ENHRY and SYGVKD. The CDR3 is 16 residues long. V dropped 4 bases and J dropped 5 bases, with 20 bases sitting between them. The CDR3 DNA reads TGTGCCATCAGTGCTGCTGGGGGGACGGAGACTTATGGCTACACCTTC. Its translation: CAISAAGGTETYGYTF.

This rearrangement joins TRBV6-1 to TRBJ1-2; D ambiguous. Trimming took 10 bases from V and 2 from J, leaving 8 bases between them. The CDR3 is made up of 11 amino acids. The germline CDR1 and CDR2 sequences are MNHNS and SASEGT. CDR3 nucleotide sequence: TGTGCCACCATATGGAACTATGGCTACACCTTC. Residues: CATIWNYGYTF.

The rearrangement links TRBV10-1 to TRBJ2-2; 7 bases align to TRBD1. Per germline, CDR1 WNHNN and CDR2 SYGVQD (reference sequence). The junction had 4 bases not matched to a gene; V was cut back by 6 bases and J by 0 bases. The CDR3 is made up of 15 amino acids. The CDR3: CASSRDSANTGELFF. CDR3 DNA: TGCGCCAGCAGCCGGGACAGCGCGAACACCGGGGAGCTGTTTTTT.

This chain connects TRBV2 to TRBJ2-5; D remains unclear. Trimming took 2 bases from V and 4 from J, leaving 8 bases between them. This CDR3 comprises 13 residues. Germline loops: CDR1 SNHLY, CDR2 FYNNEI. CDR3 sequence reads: CASSEPWVETQYF. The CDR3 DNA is TGTGCCAGCAGTGAACCGTGGGTAGAGACCCAGTACTTC.

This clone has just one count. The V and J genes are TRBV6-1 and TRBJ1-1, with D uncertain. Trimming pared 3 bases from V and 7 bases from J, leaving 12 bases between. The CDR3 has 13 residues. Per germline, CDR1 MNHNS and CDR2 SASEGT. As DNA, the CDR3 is TGTGCCAGCAGTGAGAGAGGAGGACTTGAAGCTTTCTTT. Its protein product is CASSERGGLEAFF.

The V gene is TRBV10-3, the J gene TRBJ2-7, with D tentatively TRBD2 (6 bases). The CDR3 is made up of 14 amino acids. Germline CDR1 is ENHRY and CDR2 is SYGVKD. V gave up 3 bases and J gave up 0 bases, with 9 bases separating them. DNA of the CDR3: TGTGCCATCAGTGATGCGACTAGCTCCTACGAGCAGTACTTC. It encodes CAISDATSSYEQYF.